The 6 T cell receptor beta chains below come from one sample, sequenced in a study of control samples from healthy donors and cancer patients. The protocol was immunoSEQ multiplex PCR, while the TCRdb copy is restricted to in-frame clones and leaves out a portion. The sample holds 55,000 to 70,000 clones, approximately 90% seen once. Sequenced input: PBMCs. Source of these receptors: a man aged 25 to 40 with colorectal cancer.

The genes are TRBV9 and TRBJ1-6; unclear D gene. The CDR3 covers 15 residues. Germline lookup yields CDR1 SGDLS and CDR2 YYNGEE. Trimming shortened V by 0 bases and J by 9 bases, and 13 bases separated the two germline ends. As DNA, the CDR3 is TGTGCCAGCAGCGTAGACGGTTCTTGGGGTTCACCCCTCCACTTT. This codes for CASSVDGSWGSPLHF.

This chain uses TRBV12-3 or TRBV12-4 with TRBJ1-4; D is undetermined. The CDR3 sequence is 13 residues long. Between the trimmed V and J ends, which lost 3 bases and 7 bases, there was a span of 9 bases. The CDR3 region has the DNA TGTGCCAGCAGTTTCATTACGGGTGAAAAACTGTTTTTT. It specifies CASSFITGEKLFF.

V usage is TRBV6-5 and J usage is TRBJ2-7, with TRBD1 matching over 7 bases. The CDR3 consists of 14 residues. CDR1 and CDR2 from the germline V gene are MNHEY and SVGAGI. The J segment lost 2 bases and the V segment lost 5 bases, leaving 6 bases of the junction unmatched. CDR3 DNA: TGTGCCAGCAGTCCCCAGGGGGTGGCCTACGAGCAGTACTTC. It is translated as CASSPQGVAYEQYF.

V is TRBV5-1 and J is TRBJ2-1; TRBD1 or TRBD2 may be the D gene (5 bases each). This CDR3 is built from 14 residues. With 1 base removed from V and 6 bases from J, the gap between germline ends came to 11 bases. Germline V lookup: CDR1 SGHRS, CDR2 YFSETQ. The CDR3 DNA reads TGCGCCAGCAGCTTGTTAGGGGACGGCAATGAGCAGTTCTTC. This sequence encodes CASSLLGDGNEQFF.

The chain is built from TRBV11-2 and TRBJ1-2; TRBD1 matches at 7 bases. V was pared by 2 bases and J by 1 base, with 13 bases of the junction left unmatched. The V gene's germline CDR1 is SGHAT and CDR2 FQNNGV. The CDR3 has 18 residues. The CDR3: CASSLRLDRRHLNYGYTF. CDR3 nucleotide sequence: TGTGCCAGCAGCTTACGTTTGGACAGGCGACACCTTAACTATGGCTACACCTTC.

The gene calls are TRBV2 and TRBJ2-1, with D possibly TRBD2 on 5 matching bases. Germline CDR1 reads SNHLY; CDR2 reads FYNNEI. The CDR3 totals 14 residues. The V and J ends lost 8 bases and 8 bases respectively, with 19 bases between them. The CDR3 protein is CASGESGSEDEQFF. CDR3 DNA sequence: TGTGCCAGCGGGGAATCGGGGAGCGAGGATGAGCAGTTCTTC.